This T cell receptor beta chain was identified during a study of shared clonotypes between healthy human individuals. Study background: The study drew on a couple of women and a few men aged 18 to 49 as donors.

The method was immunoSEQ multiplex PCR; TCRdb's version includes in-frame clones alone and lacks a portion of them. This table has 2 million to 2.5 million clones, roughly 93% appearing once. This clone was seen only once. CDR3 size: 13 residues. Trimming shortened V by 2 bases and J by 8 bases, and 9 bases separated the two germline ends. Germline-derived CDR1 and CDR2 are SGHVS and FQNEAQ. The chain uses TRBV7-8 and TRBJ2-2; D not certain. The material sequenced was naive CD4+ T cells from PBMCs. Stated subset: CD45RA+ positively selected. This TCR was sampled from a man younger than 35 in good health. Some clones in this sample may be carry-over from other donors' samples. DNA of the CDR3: TGTGCCAGCAGCTTACGGCCTGCTGGGGAGCTGTTTTTT. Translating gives CASSLRPAGELFF.